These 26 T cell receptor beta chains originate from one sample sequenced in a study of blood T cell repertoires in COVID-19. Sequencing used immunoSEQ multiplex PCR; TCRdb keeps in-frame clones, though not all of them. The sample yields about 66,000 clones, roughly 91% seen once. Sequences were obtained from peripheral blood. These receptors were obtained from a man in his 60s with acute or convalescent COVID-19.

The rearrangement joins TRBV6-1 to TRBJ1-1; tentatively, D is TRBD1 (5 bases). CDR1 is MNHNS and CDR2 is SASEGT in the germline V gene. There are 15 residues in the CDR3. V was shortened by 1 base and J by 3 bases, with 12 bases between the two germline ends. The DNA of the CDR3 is TGTGCCAGCAGTGAAGGGAGGGGATATTACACTGAAGCTTTCTTT. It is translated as CASSEGRGYYTEAFF.

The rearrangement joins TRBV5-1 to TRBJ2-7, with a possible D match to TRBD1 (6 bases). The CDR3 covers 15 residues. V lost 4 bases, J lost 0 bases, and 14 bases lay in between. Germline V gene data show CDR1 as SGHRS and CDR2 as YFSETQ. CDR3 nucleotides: TGCGCCAGCAGCCCGGGACACACCCTCTCCTACGAGCAGTACTTC. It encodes CASSPGHTLSYEQYF.

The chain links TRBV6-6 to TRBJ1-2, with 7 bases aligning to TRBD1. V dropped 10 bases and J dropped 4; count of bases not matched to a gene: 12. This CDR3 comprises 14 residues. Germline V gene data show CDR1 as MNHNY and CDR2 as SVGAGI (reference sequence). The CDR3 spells CATAEGAQGYGYTF. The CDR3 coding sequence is TGTGCCACCGCCGAGGGGGCGCAAGGCTATGGCTACACCTTC.

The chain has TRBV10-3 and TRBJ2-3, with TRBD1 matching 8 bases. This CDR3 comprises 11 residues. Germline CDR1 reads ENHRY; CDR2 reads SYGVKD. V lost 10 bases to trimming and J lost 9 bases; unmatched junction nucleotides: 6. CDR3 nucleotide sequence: TGTGCCACGGCCGGGACAGGCACGCAGTATTTT. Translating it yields CATAGTGTQYF.

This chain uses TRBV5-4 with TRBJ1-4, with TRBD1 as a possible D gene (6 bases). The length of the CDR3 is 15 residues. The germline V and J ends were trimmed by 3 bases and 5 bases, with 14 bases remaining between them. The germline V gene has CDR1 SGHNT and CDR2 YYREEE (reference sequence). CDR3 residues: CASSSRRGANEKLFF. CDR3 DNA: TGTGCCAGCAGCTCGAGGCGGGGGGCGAATGAAAAACTGTTTTTT.

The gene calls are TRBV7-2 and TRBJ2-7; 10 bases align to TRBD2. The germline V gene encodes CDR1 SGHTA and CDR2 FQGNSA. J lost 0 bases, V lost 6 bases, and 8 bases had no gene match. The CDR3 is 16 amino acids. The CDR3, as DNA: TGTGCCAGCAGTTTCGGACTAGCGGTAAGCTCCTACGAGCAGTACTTC. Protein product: CASSFGLAVSSYEQYF.

In DNA, the CDR3 is TGTGCCAGCAGTTGGACAGGGTTGGAGACCCAGTACTTC. This codes for CASSWTGLETQYF. The chain combines TRBV6-5 with TRBJ2-5; 8 bases are a match to TRBD1. Per the germline V gene, CDR1 is MNHEY and CDR2 is SVGAGI. After removal of 4 bases from V and 5 bases from J, the junction contained 3 bases not matched to a gene. This CDR3 is 13 amino acids long.

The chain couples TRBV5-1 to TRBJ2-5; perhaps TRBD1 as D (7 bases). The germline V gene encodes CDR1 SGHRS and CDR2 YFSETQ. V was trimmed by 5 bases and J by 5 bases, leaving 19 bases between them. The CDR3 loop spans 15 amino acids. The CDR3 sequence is CASRSAGQGQETQYF. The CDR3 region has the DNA TGCGCCAGCAGATCGGCGGGGCAGGGACAGGAGACCCAGTACTTC.

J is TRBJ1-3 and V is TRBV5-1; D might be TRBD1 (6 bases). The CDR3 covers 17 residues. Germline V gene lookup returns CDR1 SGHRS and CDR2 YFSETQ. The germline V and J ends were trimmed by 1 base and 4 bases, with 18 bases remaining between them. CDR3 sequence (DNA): TGCGCCAGCAGCTTGTCGCCCGGGGGGGGCGCGGGAAACACCATATATTTT. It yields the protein CASSLSPGGGAGNTIYF. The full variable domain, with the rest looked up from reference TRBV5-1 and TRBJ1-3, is KAGVTQTPRYLIKTRGQQVTLSCSPISGHRSVSWYQQTPGQGLQFLFEYFSETQRNKGNFPGRFSGRQFSNSRSEMNVSTLELGDSALYLCASSLSPGGGAGNTIYFGEGSWLTVV.

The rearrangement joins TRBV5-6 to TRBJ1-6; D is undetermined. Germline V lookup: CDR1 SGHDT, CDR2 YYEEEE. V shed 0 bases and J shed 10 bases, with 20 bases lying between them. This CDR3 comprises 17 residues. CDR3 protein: CASSLAGLEARRSPLHF. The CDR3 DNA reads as TGTGCCAGCAGCTTGGCCGGGTTGGAGGCGAGGAGATCACCCCTCCACTTT.

CDR3 coding DNA: TGTGCCAGCAGTTCCGTACAGGGAAGGGCGTCCCTTGGCTATGGCTACACCTTC. It translates to CASSSVQGRASLGYGYTF. The chain combines TRBV27 with TRBJ1-2; D might be TRBD1 (6 bases). The CDR3 extends over 18 amino acids. The V and J ends lost 4 bases and 4 bases respectively, with 25 bases between them. Germline assignment: CDR1 MNHEY and CDR2 SMNVEV (reference sequence).

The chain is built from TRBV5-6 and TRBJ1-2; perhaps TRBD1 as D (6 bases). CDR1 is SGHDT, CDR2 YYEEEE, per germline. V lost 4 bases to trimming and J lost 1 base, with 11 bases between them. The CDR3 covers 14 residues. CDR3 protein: CASSADRYNYGYTF. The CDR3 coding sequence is TGTGCCAGCAGCGCAGACAGGTATAACTATGGCTACACCTTC.

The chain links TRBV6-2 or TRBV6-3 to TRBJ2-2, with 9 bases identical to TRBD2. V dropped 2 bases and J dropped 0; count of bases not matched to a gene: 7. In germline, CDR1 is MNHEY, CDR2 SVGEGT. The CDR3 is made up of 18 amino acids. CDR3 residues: CASSYQDLAGSNTGELFF. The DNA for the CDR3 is TGTGCCAGCAGTTACCAAGATCTAGCGGGGTCGAACACCGGGGAGCTGTTTTTT.

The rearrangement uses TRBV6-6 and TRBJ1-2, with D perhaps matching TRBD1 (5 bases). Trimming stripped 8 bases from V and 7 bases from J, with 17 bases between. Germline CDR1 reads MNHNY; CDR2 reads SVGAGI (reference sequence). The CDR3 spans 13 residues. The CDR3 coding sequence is TGTGCCAGCGGGCTCACAGGCTCGGTTGGCTACACCTTC. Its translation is CASGLTGSVGYTF.

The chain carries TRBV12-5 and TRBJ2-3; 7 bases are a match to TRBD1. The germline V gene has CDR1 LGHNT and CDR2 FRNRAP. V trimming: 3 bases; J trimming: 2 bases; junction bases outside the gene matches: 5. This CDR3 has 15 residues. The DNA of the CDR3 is TGTGCTAGTGGTTTCGGACAGGCCCCCACAGATACGCAGTATTTT. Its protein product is CASGFGQAPTDTQYF.

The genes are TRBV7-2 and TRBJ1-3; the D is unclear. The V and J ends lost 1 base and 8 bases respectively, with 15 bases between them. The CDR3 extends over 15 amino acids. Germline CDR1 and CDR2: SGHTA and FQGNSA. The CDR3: CASSLESGLGDTIYF. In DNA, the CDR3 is TGTGCCAGCAGCTTAGAGTCTGGGCTCGGGGACACCATATATTTT.

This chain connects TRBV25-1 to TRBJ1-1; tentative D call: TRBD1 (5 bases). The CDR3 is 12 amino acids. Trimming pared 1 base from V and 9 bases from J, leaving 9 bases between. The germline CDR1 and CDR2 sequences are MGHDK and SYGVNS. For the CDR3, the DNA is TGTGCCAGCAGTGAATGGGCAGGGAAAGCTTTCTTT. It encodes CASSEWAGKAFF.

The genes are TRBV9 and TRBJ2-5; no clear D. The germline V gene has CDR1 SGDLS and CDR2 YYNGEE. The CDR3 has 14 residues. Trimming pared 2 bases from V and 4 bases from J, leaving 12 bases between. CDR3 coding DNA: TGTGCCAGCAGCGTGTCAGGTTTTGGAGAGACCCAGTACTTC. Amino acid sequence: CASSVSGFGETQYF. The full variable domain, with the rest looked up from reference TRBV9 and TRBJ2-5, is DSGVTQTPKHLITATGQRVTLRCSPRSGDLSVYWYQQSLDQGLQFLIQYYNGEERAKGNILERFSAQQFPDLHSELNLSSLELGDSALYFCASSVSGFGETQYFGPGTRLLVL.

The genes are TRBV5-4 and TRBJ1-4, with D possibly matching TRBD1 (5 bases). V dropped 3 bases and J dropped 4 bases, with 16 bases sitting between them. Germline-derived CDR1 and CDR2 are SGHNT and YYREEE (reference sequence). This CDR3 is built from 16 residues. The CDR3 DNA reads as TGTGCCAGCAGCTCAGGATTCGGGGGAGTTAATGAAAAACTGTTTTTT. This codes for CASSSGFGGVNEKLFF.

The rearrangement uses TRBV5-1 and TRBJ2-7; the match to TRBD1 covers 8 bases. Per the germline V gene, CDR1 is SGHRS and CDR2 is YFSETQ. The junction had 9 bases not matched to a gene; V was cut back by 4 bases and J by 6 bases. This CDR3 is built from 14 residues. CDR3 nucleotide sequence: TGCGCCAGCAGCGCGGGACAGGTCCCGGGCGAGCAGTACTTC. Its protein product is CASSAGQVPGEQYF.

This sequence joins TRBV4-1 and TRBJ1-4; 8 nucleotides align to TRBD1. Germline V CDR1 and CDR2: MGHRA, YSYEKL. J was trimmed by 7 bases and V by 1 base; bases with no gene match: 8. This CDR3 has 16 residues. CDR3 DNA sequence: TGCGCCAGCAGCCAAGGAACAGGGGGTATCGGTGAAAAACTGTTTTTT. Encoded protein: CASSQGTGGIGEKLFF.

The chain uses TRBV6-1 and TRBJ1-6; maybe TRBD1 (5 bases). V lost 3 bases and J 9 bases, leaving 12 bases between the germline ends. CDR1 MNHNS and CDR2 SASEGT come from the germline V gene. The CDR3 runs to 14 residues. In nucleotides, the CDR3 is TGTGCCAGCAGTGAGGGACCGGGAGGTTCACCCCTCCACTTT. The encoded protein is CASSEGPGGSPLHF.

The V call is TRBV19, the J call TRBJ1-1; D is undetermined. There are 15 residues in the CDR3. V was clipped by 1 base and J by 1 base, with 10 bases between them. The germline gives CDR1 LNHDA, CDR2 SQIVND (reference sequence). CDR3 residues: CASSIAYRSNTEAFF. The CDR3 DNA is TGTGCCAGTAGTATAGCCTACCGATCGAACACTGAAGCTTTCTTT.

This CDR3 is CASSLAQSTDTQYF. The CDR3 coding sequence is TGTGCCAGCAGCTTGGCACAGAGCACAGATACGCAGTATTTT. The J gene is TRBJ2-3, the V gene TRBV5-4; D gene ambiguous. This CDR3 has 14 residues. V shed 0 bases and J shed 0 bases, with 5 bases lying between them. Germline CDR1 reads SGHNT; CDR2 reads YYREEE (reference sequence).

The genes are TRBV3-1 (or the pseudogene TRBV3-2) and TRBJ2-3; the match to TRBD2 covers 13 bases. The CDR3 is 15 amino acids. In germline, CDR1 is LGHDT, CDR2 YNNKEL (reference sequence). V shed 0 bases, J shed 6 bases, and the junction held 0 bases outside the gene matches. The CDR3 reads CASSQELAGGDTQYF. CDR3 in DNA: TGTGCCAGCAGCCAAGAACTAGCGGGGGGGGATACGCAGTATTTT.

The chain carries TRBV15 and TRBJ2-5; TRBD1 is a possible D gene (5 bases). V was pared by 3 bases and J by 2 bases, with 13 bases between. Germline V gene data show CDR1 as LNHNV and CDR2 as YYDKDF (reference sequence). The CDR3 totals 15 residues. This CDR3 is CATSSEQESQETQYF. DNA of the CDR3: TGTGCCACCAGCAGCGAACAGGAATCACAAGAGACCCAGTACTTC.